The 21 T cell receptor beta chains given below trace back to one sample, sequenced in a study of post-analysis software for immune sequencing data. Study findings and constraints: Among about 5 TRBV segments more frequent in patients than controls were TRBV5-6, TRBV5-1 and TRBV20-1.

Every TCR beta cDNA library bore unique molecular identifiers. MiXCR, applied by TCRdb to the PCR reads, yields one record per CDR3 protein. Among approximately 730,000 distinct CDR3 sequences listed, 46% were seen once. The antigens for these receptors are not known. Material for sequencing was blood. All receptors come from a girl aged 5-17 years with multiple sclerosis.

Turning to this clonotype: The junction differs from germline at one of its ends, possibly a read error. The V gene is TRBV9, the J gene TRBJ2-7; D tentatively reads TRBD1 or TRBD2 (6 bases each). Germline assignment: CDR1 SGDLS and CDR2 YYNGEE. CDR3 length equals 15 residues. CDR3: CASSVGGATSHEQYF. In DNA form, the CDR3 reads TGTGCCAGCAGCGTAGGGGGGGCTACCTCCCACGAGCAGTACTTC. Full variable domain (outside the CDR3, taken from reference TRBV9 and TRBJ2-7): DSGVTQTPKHLITATGQRVTLRCSPRSGDLSVYWYQQSLDQGLQFLIQYYNGEERAKGNILERFSAQQFPDLHSELNLSSLELGDSALYFCASSVGGATSHEQYFGPGTRLTVT.

Only a few counts were recorded for this clonotype. The chain recombines TRBV20-1 with TRBJ2-7; a weak D match, TRBD2 (5 bases). The germline gives CDR1 DFQATT, CDR2 SNEGSKA (reference sequence). V gave up 3 bases and J gave up 4 bases, with 16 bases separating them. The CDR3 is 14 amino acids. CDR3 bases: TGCAGTGCTAGCTTAGGACTTACCCAGTACGAGCAGTACTTC. It yields the protein CSASLGLTQYEQYF.

This clonotype was seen a handful of times. The gene calls are TRBV6-6 and TRBJ2-3; TRBD1 might be the D (6 bases). With 8 bases removed from V and 11 bases from J, the gap between germline ends came to 14 bases. This CDR3 contains 11 residues. CDR1 is MNHNY and CDR2 is SVGAGI in the germline V gene (reference sequence). CDR3 protein: CASATTRGQYF. CDR3 bases: TGTGCCAGCGCGACGACCAGGGGGCAGTATTTT.

A single count supports this clonotype. The genes are TRBV3-1 and TRBJ2-7; 7 nucleotides agree with TRBD2. The germline V gene encodes CDR1 LGHDT and CDR2 YNNKEL (reference sequence). After removal of 1 base from V and 3 bases from J, the junction contained 6 bases not matched to a gene. The CDR3 extends over 15 amino acids. CDR3 residues: CASSQGPAGLYEQYF. In DNA form, the CDR3 reads TGTGCCAGCAGCCAAGGGCCAGCGGGACTCTACGAGCAGTACTTC.

This clonotype was observed a handful of times. This chain joins TRBV29-1 and TRBJ2-7; 8 nucleotides match TRBD1. The CDR3 covers 13 residues. CDR1 is SQVTM, CDR2 ANQGSEA, per germline. V dropped 6 bases and J dropped 7; count of bases not matched to a gene: 11. This CDR3 reads CSVGQGQASEQYF. DNA for the CDR3: TGCAGCGTGGGGCAGGGACAGGCCTCGGAGCAGTACTTC.

The chain is built from TRBV5-5 and TRBJ2-1; weak D call: TRBD2 (5 bases). Germline V gene lookup returns CDR1 SGHKS and CDR2 YYEKEE (reference sequence). The V end lost 4 bases, the J end lost 3 bases, and 14 bases lay between the germline ends. The CDR3 covers 15 residues. CDR3 nucleotides: TGTGCCAGCAGCCCCTGGGGAGACGTCTACAATGAGCAGTTCTTC. This gives the protein CASSPWGDVYNEQFF.

The V and J genes are TRBV7-2 and TRBJ2-5, with D possibly being TRBD2 (6 bases). The V gene's germline CDR1 is SGHTA and CDR2 FQGNSA. The CDR3 is made up of 16 amino acids. Between the trimmed V and J ends, which lost 1 base and 0 bases, there was a span of 12 bases. The CDR3 spells CASSLDLASYQETQYF. The CDR3 bases are TGTGCCAGCAGCTTAGACCTAGCGTCGTACCAAGAGACCCAGTACTTC.

This clonotype has more than one count but fewer than ten. This chain joins TRBV2 and TRBJ2-5; tentatively, D is TRBD2 (7 bases). Per germline, CDR1 SNHLY and CDR2 FYNNEI. The V and J ends lost 7 bases and 7 bases respectively, with 19 bases between them. This CDR3 is built from 14 residues. DNA of the CDR3: TGTGCCAGCATGAAAGGGGGGGCGATTGGGACCCAGTACTTC. Its translation: CASMKGGAIGTQYF.

For this clonotype: The conserved final phenylalanine or tryptophan is absent from the CDR3, which likely points to a read error. The gene calls are TRBV6-5 and TRBJ2-2; D gene unclear. CDR3 length: 16 amino acids. Germline CDR1 and CDR2: MNHEY and SVGAGI. Trimming took 2 bases from V and 6 from J, leaving 16 bases between them. The CDR3 loop is CASSYIASRYAGELFL. DNA of the CDR3: TGTGCCAGCAGTTACATAGCTTCCCGGTACGCCGGGGAGCTGTTTTTG.

The chain combines TRBV20-1 with TRBJ2-1; D possibly corresponds to TRBD2 (6 bases). The CDR3 is made up of 14 amino acids. Per germline, CDR1 DFQATT and CDR2 SNEGSKA (reference sequence). V was cut by 5 bases and J by 6 bases, with 17 bases left in between. In nucleotides, the CDR3 is TGCAGTGCTCGGGAAGCGGGCGCTGGCAATGAGCAGTTCTTC. This encodes CSAREAGAGNEQFF.

J is TRBJ2-7 and V is TRBV3-1; no reliable D call. CDR1 and CDR2 (germline): LGHDT, YNNKEL (reference sequence). The CDR3 has 14 amino acids. The V end was cut by 4 bases, the J end by 2 bases, with 12 bases between. The CDR3 DNA reads TGTGCCAGCAGCCGCGGAAGGCTAGCCTACGAGCAGTACTTC. It encodes CASSRGRLAYEQYF.

This clonotype showed up just a few times. The rearrangement links TRBV7-3 to TRBJ2-1, with 8 bases matching TRBD2. The CDR3 loop spans 17 amino acids. In germline, CDR1 is SGHTA, CDR2 FQGTGA. V was pared by 4 bases and J by 6 bases, with 14 bases of the junction left unmatched. The CDR3 reads CASSSPSGLGGGNEQFF. The DNA for the CDR3 is TGTGCCAGCAGCTCCCCTTCGGGACTAGGGGGAGGCAATGAGCAGTTCTTC.

V and J are TRBV6-2 or TRBV6-3 and TRBJ2-1; 7 nucleotides match TRBD2. CDR3 length equals 11 residues. Losses at the gene ends were 7 bases for V and 10 bases for J; bases not matched to a gene: 4. Looked up from germline, CDR1 is MNHEY and CDR2 is SVGEGT. CDR3 amino acids: CASTRGGEQFF. CDR3 nucleotide sequence: TGTGCCAGCACCCGGGGAGGGGAGCAGTTCTTC.

J is TRBJ2-7 and V is TRBV7-6, with TRBD1 matching 9 bases. This CDR3 comprises 16 residues. The germline gives CDR1 SGHVS, CDR2 FNYEAQ. Trimming removed 6 bases from V and 1 base from J; junction bases left unmatched: 10. The CDR3 spells CASSSLGQGISYEQYF. As DNA, the CDR3 is TGTGCCAGCAGTTCCCTTGGACAGGGGATTTCCTACGAGCAGTACTTC.

This clonotype was found a few times. The chain links TRBV12-3 or TRBV12-4 to TRBJ2-7; TRBD2 matches at 8 bases. CDR3 length equals 12 residues. Trimming cost V 8 bases and J 6 bases; bases outside gene matches: 6. CDR3 sequence: CASGPLAGEQYF. The CDR3 DNA sequence: TGTGCCAGCGGCCCCCTAGCGGGCGAGCAGTACTTC.

This clonotype has just a few counts. The chain is built from TRBV20-1 and TRBJ1-5; D may be TRBD1 (6 bases). The CDR3 length is 15 residues. Trimming took off 5 bases at V and 1 base at J, with 15 bases between the two ends. Germline CDR1 reads DFQATT; CDR2 reads SNEGSKA (reference sequence). This CDR3 is CSARRTGISNQPQHF. CDR3 sequence (DNA): TGCAGTGCTCGGAGAACAGGGATCAGCAATCAGCCCCAGCATTTT.

This chain uses TRBV4-2 with TRBJ2-5, with D uncertain. Per the germline V gene, CDR1 is LGHNA and CDR2 is YNFKEQ. There are 14 residues in the CDR3. Between the trimmed V and J ends, which lost 1 base and 5 bases, there was a span of 11 bases. The CDR3 spells CASSQVRSGETQYF. The CDR3 region has the DNA TGTGCCAGCAGCCAAGTGAGGTCCGGGGAGACCCAGTACTTC.

This chain uses TRBV29-1 with TRBJ1-1, with TRBD1 matching over 8 bases. This CDR3 comprises 13 residues. Unmatched junction bases numbered 9, after V lost 6 bases and J lost 6 bases. Germline V lookup: CDR1 SQVTM, CDR2 ANQGSEA. The CDR3 bases are TGCAGCGTATCGGACAGGGTTGGCGCTGAAGCTTTCTTT. As protein: CSVSDRVGAEAFF.

This sequence joins TRBV4-2 and TRBJ1-2; no clear D. Germline V gene data show CDR1 as LGHNA and CDR2 as YNFKEQ. Between the trimmed V and J ends, which lost 0 bases and 2 bases, there was a span of 19 bases. The CDR3 spans 18 residues. The DNA of the CDR3 is TGTGCCAGCAGCCAAGATGTGGCCCATCGGGTCCGCAACTATGGCTACACCTTC. Translation: CASSQDVAHRVRNYGYTF.

V is TRBV6-2 or TRBV6-3 and J is TRBJ1-2; no clear D gene. Deletions cut 6 bases from V and 1 base from J, with 12 bases between. CDR1 is MNHEY, CDR2 SVGEGT, per germline. The CDR3 extends over 14 amino acids. CDR3 bases: TGTGCCAGCAGGACGAGCAGCAATAACTATGGCTACACCTTC. Protein product: CASRTSSNNYGYTF.

This clonotype has a count of ten or more. The chain employs TRBV12-3 or TRBV12-4 and TRBJ2-5; no reliable D call. Trimming cost V 3 bases and J 4 bases, with 12 bases left between them. This CDR3 has 14 residues. CDR3 coding DNA: TGTGCCAGCAGTTTCGGCGCCGGTTCAGAGACCCAGTACTTC. Amino acids: CASSFGAGSETQYF.